These 7 T cell receptor beta chains share one sample of origin, sequenced in a study of cytomegalovirus exposure and HLA in healthy donors. Primers included in the PCR were 60 Vbeta and 13 Jbeta primers. Sequencing was performed with immunoSEQ multiplex PCR; in TCRdb, only in-frame clones are kept and a portion is missing. This table has 160,000 or so clones, about 80% appearing once. Sequencing used PBMCs. Receptors originate from a man between 60 and 70 years old in good health and CMV-seronegative.

J is TRBJ1-6 and V is TRBV6-6; perhaps TRBD1 as D (6 bases). This CDR3 is 15 amino acids long. Germline V gene data show CDR1 as MNHNY and CDR2 as SVGAGI (reference sequence). The ends were cut back, 7 bases at V and 9 bases at J, with 19 bases in the middle. CDR3 sequence: CASNSLGGQGSPLHF. In DNA, the CDR3 is TGTGCCAGCAACTCCCTAGGGGGACAAGGTTCACCCCTCCACTTT.

Concerning this clone itself: This specimen includes other DNA sequences encoding the same CDR3. V and J are TRBV9 and TRBJ2-7; D not resolved. The germline gives CDR1 SGDLS, CDR2 YYNGEE. V was trimmed by 0 bases and J by 0 bases, leaving 7 bases between them. This CDR3 is 14 amino acids long. For the CDR3, the DNA is TGTGCCAGCAGCGTAGAGCATAGCTCCTACGAGCAGTACTTC. Translation gives CASSVEHSSYEQYF.

This clone was seen a few times. This chain links TRBV5-1 with TRBJ1-1; D is perhaps TRBD1 (6 bases). The CDR3 is 14 residues long. Germline lookup yields CDR1 SGHRS and CDR2 YFSETQ. V lost 2 bases, J lost 1 base, and 9 bases lay in between. In nucleotides, the CDR3 is TGCGCCAGCAGCTTAAGGACAGAGAACACTGAAGCTTTCTTT. Translating gives CASSLRTENTEAFF.

Comment on this clone: A junction boundary mismatches the germline segment, possibly from a read error. This chain joins TRBV5-6 and TRBJ1-5, with 7 nucleotides matching TRBD1. Per germline, CDR1 SGHDT and CDR2 YYEEEE. The CDR3 is 14 amino acids. Here the CDR3 reads CASSLTGDGQPQNF. DNA for the CDR3: TGTGCCAGCAGCTTGACAGGGGACGGTCAGCCCCAGAATTTT.

This clone has only one observation. This chain links TRBV11-3 with TRBJ2-2; 8 nucleotides agree with TRBD1. CDR3 length: 15 amino acids. The germline gives CDR1 SGHNT, CDR2 YENEEA. The junction had 2 bases not matched to a gene; V was cut back by 3 bases and J by 2 bases. This CDR3 is CASSFGTGNTGELFF. The DNA of the CDR3 is TGTGCCAGCAGCTTTGGGACAGGAAACACCGGGGAGCTGTTTTTT.

This chain connects TRBV29-1 to TRBJ1-2; tentatively, D is TRBD1 (5 bases). The CDR3 sequence is 11 residues long. V was shortened by 6 bases and J by 4 bases, with 9 bases between the two germline ends. The germline V gene encodes CDR1 SQVTM and CDR2 ANQGSEA. As DNA, the CDR3 is TGCAGCGTCAGGGAAACCTATGGCTACACCTTC. Residues: CSVRETYGYTF.

This clone was observed a few times. This rearrangement joins TRBV2 to TRBJ1-5; a weak D match, TRBD1 (5 bases). This CDR3 spans 15 amino acids. V shed 2 bases and J shed 3 bases, with 11 bases lying between them. Germline CDR1 and CDR2: SNHLY and FYNNEI. The CDR3 bases are TGTGCCAGCAGTGAACCGTCGACAGTCAATCAGCCCCAGCATTTT. Translated, it gives CASSEPSTVNQPQHF. Full variable domain (missing parts from reference TRBV2 and TRBJ1-5): EPEVTQTPSHQVTQMGQEVILRCVPISNHLYFYWYRQILGQKVEFLVSFYNNEISEKSEIFDDQFSVERPDGSNFTLKIRSTKLEDSAMYFCASSEPSTVNQPQHFGDGTRLSIL.